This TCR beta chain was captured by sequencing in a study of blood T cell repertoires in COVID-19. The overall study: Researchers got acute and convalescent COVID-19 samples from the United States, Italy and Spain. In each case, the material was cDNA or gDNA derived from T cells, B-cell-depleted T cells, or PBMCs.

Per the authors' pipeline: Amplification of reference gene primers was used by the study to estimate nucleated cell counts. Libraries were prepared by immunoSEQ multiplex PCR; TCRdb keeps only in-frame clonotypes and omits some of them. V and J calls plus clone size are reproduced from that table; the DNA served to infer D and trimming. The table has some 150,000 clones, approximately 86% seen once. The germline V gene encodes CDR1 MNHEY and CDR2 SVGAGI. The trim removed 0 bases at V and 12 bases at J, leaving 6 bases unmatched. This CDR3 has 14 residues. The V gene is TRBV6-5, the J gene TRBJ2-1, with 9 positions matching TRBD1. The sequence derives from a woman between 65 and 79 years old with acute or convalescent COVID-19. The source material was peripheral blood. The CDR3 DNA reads TGTGCCAGCAGTTACTCCGGGACAGGGCGGTCGCAGTTCTTC. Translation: CASSYSGTGRSQFF.